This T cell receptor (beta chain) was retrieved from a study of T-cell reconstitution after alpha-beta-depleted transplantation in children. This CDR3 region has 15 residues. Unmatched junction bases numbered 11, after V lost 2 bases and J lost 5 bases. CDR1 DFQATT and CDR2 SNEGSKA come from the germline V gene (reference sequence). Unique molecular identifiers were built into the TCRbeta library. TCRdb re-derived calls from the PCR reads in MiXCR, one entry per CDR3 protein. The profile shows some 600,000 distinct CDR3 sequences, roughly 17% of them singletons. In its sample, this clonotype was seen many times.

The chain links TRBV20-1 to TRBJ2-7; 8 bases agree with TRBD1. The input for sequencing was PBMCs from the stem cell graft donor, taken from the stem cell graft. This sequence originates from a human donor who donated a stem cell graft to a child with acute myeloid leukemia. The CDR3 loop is CSARNPDRGFDEQYF. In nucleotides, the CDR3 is TGCAGTGCTAGAAACCCTGACAGGGGTTTCGACGAGCAGTACTTC.